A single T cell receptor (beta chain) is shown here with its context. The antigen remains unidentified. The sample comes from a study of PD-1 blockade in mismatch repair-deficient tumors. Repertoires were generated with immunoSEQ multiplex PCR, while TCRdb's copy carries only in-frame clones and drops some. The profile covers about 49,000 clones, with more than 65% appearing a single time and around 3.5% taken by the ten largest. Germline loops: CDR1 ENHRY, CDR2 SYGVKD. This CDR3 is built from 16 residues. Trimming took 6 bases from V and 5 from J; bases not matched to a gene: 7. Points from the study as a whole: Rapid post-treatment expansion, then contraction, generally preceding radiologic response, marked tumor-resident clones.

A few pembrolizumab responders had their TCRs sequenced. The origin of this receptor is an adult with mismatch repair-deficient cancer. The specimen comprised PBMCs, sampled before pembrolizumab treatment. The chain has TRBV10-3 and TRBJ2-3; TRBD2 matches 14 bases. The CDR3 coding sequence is TGTGCCATCAGCGGGACTAGCGGGAGTAAGGGAGATACGCAGTATTTT. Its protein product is CAISGTSGSKGDTQYF.